Sequencing of this T cell receptor (beta chain) was carried out in a study of shared T cell receptors in the human thymus. Sequenced by immunoSEQ multiplex PCR; TCRdb stores in-frame clones only, minus some. Among 720,000 or so clones listed, approximately 85% were seen once. The germline V gene has CDR1 SGHVS and CDR2 FNYEAQ. This CDR3 spans 18 amino acids. The junction had 14 bases not matched to a gene; V was cut back by 6 bases and J by 3 bases. These data are also associated with another study on human thymus T cells. As reported in that work: Resections removed during corrective heart surgery provided the thymus tissue used.

The chain carries TRBV7-6 and TRBJ2-1, with 10 bases matching TRBD2. The sequence came from a girl in the first two years of life with a congenital heart defect. The sequenced material came from thymocytes. The CDR3 DNA reads as TGTGCCAGCAGTCGTACACACAGCGGGGGGGCCATCTACAATGAGCAGTTCTTC. Its protein product is CASSRTHSGGAIYNEQFF.